This T cell receptor beta chain originates from a study of cytomegalovirus exposure and HLA in healthy donors. Findings and limits, study-wide: About 87% or about 30% of the time was how often most TCR beta V segments were productive, according to an earlier analysis. It is likely that the observed cluster of highly shared sequence variants was a sequencing artifact.

CDR1 MNHNY and CDR2 SVGAGI come from the germline V gene (reference sequence). CDR3 length equals 15 residues. The ends were cut back, 4 bases at V and 0 bases at J, with 12 bases in the middle. PCR involved 60 Vbeta and 13 Jbeta primers. Sequencing was performed with immunoSEQ multiplex PCR; in TCRdb, only in-frame clones are kept and a portion is missing. The profile shows about 200,000 clones, 75% to 85% of them singletons. Concerning this clone itself: No antigen is known for it.

This chain connects TRBV6-6 to TRBJ1-1; D possibly corresponds to TRBD1 (6 bases). The receptor comes from a girl aged 5-17 years in good health and CMV-seronegative. The sample consisted of PBMCs. CDR3 loop: CASSLGAVLNTEAFF. The CDR3, as DNA: TGTGCCAGCAGTTTGGGGGCCGTCCTGAACACTGAAGCTTTCTTT.